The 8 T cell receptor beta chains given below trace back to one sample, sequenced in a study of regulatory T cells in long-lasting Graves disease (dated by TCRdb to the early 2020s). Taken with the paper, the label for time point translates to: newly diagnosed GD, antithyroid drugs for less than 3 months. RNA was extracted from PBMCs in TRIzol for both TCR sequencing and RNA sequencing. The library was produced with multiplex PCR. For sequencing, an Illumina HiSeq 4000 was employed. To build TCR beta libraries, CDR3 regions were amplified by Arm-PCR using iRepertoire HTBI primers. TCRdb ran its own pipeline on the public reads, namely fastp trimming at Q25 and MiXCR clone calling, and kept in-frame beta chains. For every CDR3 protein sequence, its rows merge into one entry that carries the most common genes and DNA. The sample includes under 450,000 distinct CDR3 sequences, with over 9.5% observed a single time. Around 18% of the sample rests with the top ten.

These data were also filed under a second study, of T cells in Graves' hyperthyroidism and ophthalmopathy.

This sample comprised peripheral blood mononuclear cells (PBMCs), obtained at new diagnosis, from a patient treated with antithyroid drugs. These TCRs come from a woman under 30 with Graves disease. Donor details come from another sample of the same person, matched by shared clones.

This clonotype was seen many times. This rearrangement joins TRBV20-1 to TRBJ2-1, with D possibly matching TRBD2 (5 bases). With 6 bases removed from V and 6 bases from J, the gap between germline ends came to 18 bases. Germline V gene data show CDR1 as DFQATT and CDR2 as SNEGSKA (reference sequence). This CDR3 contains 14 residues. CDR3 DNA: TGCAGTGCCCTTCGGGCTAGCAGCTCCAATGAGCAGTTCTTC. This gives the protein CSALRASSSNEQFF.

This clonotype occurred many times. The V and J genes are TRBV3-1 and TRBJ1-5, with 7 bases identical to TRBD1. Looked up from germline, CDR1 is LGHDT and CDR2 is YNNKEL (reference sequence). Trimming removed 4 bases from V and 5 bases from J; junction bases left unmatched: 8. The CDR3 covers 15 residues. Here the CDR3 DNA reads TGTGCCAGCAGCCTTCGACAGGGTCCGTATCAGCCCCAGCATTTT. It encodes CASSLRQGPYQPQHF.

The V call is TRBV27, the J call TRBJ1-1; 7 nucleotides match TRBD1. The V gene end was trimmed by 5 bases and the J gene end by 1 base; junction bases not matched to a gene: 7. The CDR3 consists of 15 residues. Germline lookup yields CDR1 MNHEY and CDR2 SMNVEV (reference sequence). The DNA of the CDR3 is TGTGCCAGCAGTCCCCAGGGACAGCAGAACACTGAAGCTTTCTTT. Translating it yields CASSPQGQQNTEAFF.

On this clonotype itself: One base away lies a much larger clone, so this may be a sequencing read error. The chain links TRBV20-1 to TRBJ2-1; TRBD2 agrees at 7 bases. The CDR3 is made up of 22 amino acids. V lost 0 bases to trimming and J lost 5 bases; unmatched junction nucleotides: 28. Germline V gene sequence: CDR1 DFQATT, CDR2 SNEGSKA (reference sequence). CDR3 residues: CSARDLLIIKREALSVHNEQFF. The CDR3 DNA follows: TGCAGTGCTAGAGATCTACTTATTATAAAGCGGGAAGCGCTCTCAGTCCACAATGAGCAGTTCTTC.

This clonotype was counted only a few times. The CDR3 is CSAFRDRVEDTQYF. CDR3 nucleotide sequence: TGCAGTGCATTCCGGGACAGGGTAGAAGATACGCAGTATTTT. This chain uses TRBV20-1 with TRBJ2-3, with TRBD1 matching 9 bases. The germline V gene has CDR1 DFQATT and CDR2 SNEGSKA (reference sequence). V trimming: 6 bases; J trimming: 5 bases; junction bases outside the gene matches: 9. The CDR3 covers 14 residues.

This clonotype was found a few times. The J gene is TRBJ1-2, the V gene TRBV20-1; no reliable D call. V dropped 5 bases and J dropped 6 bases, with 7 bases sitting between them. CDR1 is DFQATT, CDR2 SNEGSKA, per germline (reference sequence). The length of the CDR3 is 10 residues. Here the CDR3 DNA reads TGCAGTGCTGCGGACGATGGCTACACCTTC. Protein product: CSAADDGYTF.

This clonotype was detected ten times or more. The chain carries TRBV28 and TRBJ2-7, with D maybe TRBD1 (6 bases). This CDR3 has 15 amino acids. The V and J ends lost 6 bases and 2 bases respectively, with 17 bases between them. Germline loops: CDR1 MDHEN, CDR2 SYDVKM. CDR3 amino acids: CASSSPWGRTYEQYF. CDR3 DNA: TGTGCCAGCAGCTCCCCTTGGGGGCGAACCTACGAGCAGTACTTC.

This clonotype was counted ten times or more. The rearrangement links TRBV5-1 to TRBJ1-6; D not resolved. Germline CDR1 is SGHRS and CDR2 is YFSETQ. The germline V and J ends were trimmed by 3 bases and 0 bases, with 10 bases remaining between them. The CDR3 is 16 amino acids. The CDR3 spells CASSWTGSSYNSPLHF. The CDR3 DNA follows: TGCGCCAGCAGCTGGACGGGGAGCTCCTATAATTCACCCCTCCACTTT.